This TCR beta chain was captured in a study of identical twins listed by TCRdb under 2016. Turning to the overall study: To test whether fetal clonotypes persist, the study used deep sequencing on TCR alpha and beta repertoires from monozygotic twins, unrelated adults of various ages, and cord blood. To rule out contamination, the twin experiments were replicated at different times with different library preparation protocols. General findings and caveats noted by the study authors: Invariant T cells such as MAIT and iNKT could partly confound zero-insertion analyses, although diverse VJ usage argued against such confounding for most clonotypes. Fewer insertions were carried by abundant cord blood beta clonotypes; a weaker similar trend was observed in young adult naive repertoires, while no such trend was observed in memory repertoires. Compared with coincidental sharing between unrelated individuals, an excess of low generation-probability sequences was observed among out-of-frame TCR alpha sequences shared between twins. In beta out-of-frame sequences, excess twin sharing was weaker, because having fewer shared sequences lowered the signal-to-noise ratio. Because the same donors could not be followed over many years, the conclusions depended on cross-sectional statistical analysis. In monozygotic twins, out-of-frame TCR alpha sharing was systematically underestimated by recombination models, although the models agreed with sharing between unrelated individuals.

The germline V end is reduced by 4 bases and the J end by 4 bases; junction bases left unmatched: 18. Reading from cysteine to phenylalanine, the CDR3 counts 20 amino acids. The kept DNA is CDR3 alone, 60 bases in frame from the first base. The germline V gene provides CDR1 SGHVS and CDR2 FQNEAQ. Every donor was a healthy Caucasian. Three pairs of female monozygotic twins, all aged 18 to 29 years, were included in the twin cohort. Peripheral blood mononuclear cells were the source from which RNA for the TCR libraries was isolated. The library came from 5' RACE. This sample was sequenced with an Illumina HiSeq 2000. Template switching introduced a universal primer binding site; the final cDNA contained a unique molecular identifier, enabling accurate counting of TCR cDNA molecules. Specific primers in the conserved constant-segment region were used to synthesize first-strand cDNA for the TCR alpha and beta chains. To control for contamination, every cDNA library carried two barcodes: a SMART-Mk sample barcode plus Illumina barcodes. TruSeq adapter sequences and Illumina sample barcodes were added in two successive PCR steps. TCR alpha and beta cDNA libraries were sequenced on the Illumina HiSeq platform with custom primers. The original pipeline was this. MiGEC was used to process raw reads and extract unique molecular identifiers, and MiXCR was used to find CDR3 positions. For each individual, recombination models were inferred using an EM algorithm with the repgenHMM and IGoR tools. The tcR package in R was used for shared clonotype analysis, with sharing normalized by the product of cloneset sizes. To study raw recombination without the effects of thymic and clonal selection, out-of-frame nonproductive sequences were analyzed. Through fastp at Q25 and MiXCR, TCRdb rebuilt clones from the public reads, retaining in-frame beta chains. Every entry covers one CDR3 protein and lists the most common genes and DNA from its rows. These V and J calls rely on TCRdb rather than the paper's analysis. The sample has about 890,000 distinct CDR3 sequences on record, 12% of them singletons. The biggest ten clones account for about 1.6% of the sample.

With respect to this clonotype: There is no known antigen for this receptor. Per-base qualities were not stored, and no clone one base away is much larger.

This same sample was also taken into another study, of yellow fever vaccine responses in identical twins. As described in the second report: According to the authors, the vaccine-induced T cell response in identical twins seemed to be partly convergent and partly specific to each individual. In identical twins, the study followed T cell clones that responded to the vaccine with precision.

The receptor was isolated from a woman aged 18 to 35 in good health. Specimen: PBMCs. The V gene is TRBV7-8 and the J gene is TRBJ2-3; TRBD2 agrees with 12 junctional bases. In nucleotides, the sequence is TGTGCCAGCAGCTCCCACCCGGGACTAGCGGGTAATTGGGATCCAGATACGCAGTATTTT. Its coded protein is CASSSHPGLAGNWDPDTQYF.